This T cell receptor (beta chain) was sequenced for a study of T-cell reconstitution after alpha-beta-depleted transplantation in children. General study findings and limits: Diversity and T-cell counts at one year after transplant derived mostly from new T cells.

With respect to this clonotype: Its matching antigen is unknown.

The CDR3 length is 15 residues. Trimming pared 0 bases from V and 4 bases from J, leaving 10 bases between. Germline V gene data show CDR1 as SGHAT and CDR2 as FQDESV (reference sequence). Unique molecular identifiers featured in how the TCRbeta library was prepared. TCRdb re-called the PCR reads with MiXCR, one entry per CDR3 protein. Here the sample spans 500,000 to 750,000 distinct CDR3 sequences, over 20% being singletons. The sequence came from a boy in the first two years of life with Wiskott-Aldrich syndrome, due to receive a stem cell transplant. The genes are TRBV11-1 and TRBJ2-1, with D tentatively TRBD1 (5 bases). The sequences come from PBMCs, collected before TCRalphabeta/CD19-depleted stem cell transplant. CDR3 region: CASSLAMAGYNEQFF. The DNA of the CDR3 is TGTGCCAGCAGCTTAGCGATGGCAGGGTACAATGAGCAGTTCTTC.